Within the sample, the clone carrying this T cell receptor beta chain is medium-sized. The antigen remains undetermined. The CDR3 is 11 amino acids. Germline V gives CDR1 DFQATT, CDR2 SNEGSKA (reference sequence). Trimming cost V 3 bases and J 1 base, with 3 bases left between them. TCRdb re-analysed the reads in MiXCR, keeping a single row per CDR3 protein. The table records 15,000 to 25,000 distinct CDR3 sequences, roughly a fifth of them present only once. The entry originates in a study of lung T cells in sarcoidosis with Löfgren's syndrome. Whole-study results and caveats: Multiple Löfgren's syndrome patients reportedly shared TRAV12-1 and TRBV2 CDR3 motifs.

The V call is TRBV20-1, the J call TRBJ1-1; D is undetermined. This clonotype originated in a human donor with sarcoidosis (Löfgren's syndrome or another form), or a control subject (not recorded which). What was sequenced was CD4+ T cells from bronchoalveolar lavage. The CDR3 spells CSARGNTEAFF. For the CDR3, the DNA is TGCAGTGCTAGGGGGAACACTGAAGCTTTCTTT.